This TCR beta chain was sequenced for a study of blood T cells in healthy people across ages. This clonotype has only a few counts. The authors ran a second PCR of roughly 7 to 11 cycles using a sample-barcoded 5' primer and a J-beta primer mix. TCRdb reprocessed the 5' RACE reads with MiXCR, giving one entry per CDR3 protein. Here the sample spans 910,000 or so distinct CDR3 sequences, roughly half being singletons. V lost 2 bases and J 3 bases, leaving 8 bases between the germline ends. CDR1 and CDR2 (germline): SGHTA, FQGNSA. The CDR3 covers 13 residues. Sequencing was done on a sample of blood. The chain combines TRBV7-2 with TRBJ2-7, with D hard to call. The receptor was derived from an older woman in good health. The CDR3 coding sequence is TGTGCCAGCAGCTTACAGAGCGTCTACGAGCAGTACTTC. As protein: CASSLQSVYEQYF.